This T cell receptor (beta chain) was sequenced during a study of T cell repertoires in cytomegalovirus infection. Using its own MiXCR run on the reads, TCRdb lists one record per CDR3 protein. The repertoire holds about 360,000 distinct CDR3 sequences, 15% to 20% seen once, with 7.5% to 9% in the top ten. This clonotype was counted only a few times. Sequencing was done on a sample of PBMCs. The receptor was isolated from a human donor in good health (CMV status not recorded). Some clones in this sample may be carry-over from other donors' samples.

CDR3: CSARSSNYGYTF. The CDR3 coding sequence is TGCAGCGCCAGATCCTCTAACTATGGCTACACCTTC. The rearrangement links TRBV29-1 to TRBJ1-2; D gene ambiguous. Germline V gene lookup returns CDR1 SQVTM and CDR2 ANQGSEA. This CDR3 comprises 12 residues. V lost 7 bases and J lost 0, with 9 bases in between.